Included here is one T cell receptor beta chain sequence, with context. The repertoire was sequenced with immunoSEQ multiplex PCR; TCRdb's copy has only in-frame clones and lacks some. This table holds 55,000 to 65,000 clones, 80% to 90% found once. J gave up 5 bases and V 6 bases, and 10 bases lay outside the gene matches. This CDR3 spans 14 amino acids. CDR1 is SGDLS, CDR2 YYNGEE, per germline. The data are from a study of technical replicates of blood from a few donors. Source material: PBMCs. The receptor's source is a human donor in good health. Some clones in this sample may be carry-over from other donors' samples. The V call is TRBV9, the J call TRBJ1-1; 7 positions agree with TRBD1. The DNA for the CDR3 is TGTGCCAGCACCAAACAGGGGCTCGGGACTGAAGCTTTCTTT. It translates to CASTKQGLGTEAFF.